This T cell receptor beta chain stems from a study of memory CD4+ T cells and cytomegalovirus serostatus. Notes on the study in general: About two fifths of the roughly 150 known CMV-associated TCRbeta sequences appeared in CD4+ memory. The CMV-associated TCR signature appears largely within the CD4+ memory repertoire.

Trimming took off 11 bases at V and 2 bases at J, with 12 bases between the two ends. Germline loops: CDR1 SNHLY, CDR2 FYNNEI. The CDR3 has 12 residues. Original processing methods: Out-of-frame sequences were removed, leaving around 2,000,000 distinct TCRbeta sequences. The protocol was immunoSEQ multiplex PCR, while the TCRdb copy is restricted to in-frame clones and leaves out a portion. That table is the source of V, J and clone size, and D and trimming were worked out from the DNA. Of 55,000 to 80,000 clones in the sample, roughly three quarters were seen once. Note on this clone: The target antigen is unknown.

Single viable CD3+CD4+CD8-CD45RO+ cells were sorted as the memory CD4+ T cells. V usage is TRBV2 and J usage is TRBJ1-2; a weak D match, TRBD1 (6 bases). This TCR came from an adult in good health and CMV-seropositive. Sequencing was carried out using memory CD4+ T cells from blood. CDR3 DNA sequence: TGTGCCTCAGGGGCGAGCAACTATGGCTACACCTTC. Its translation: CASGASNYGYTF. Variable domain in full (rest from reference TRBV2 and TRBJ1-2): EPEVTQTPSHQVTQMGQEVILRCVPISNHLYFYWYRQILGQKVEFLVSFYNNEISEKSEIFDDQFSVERPDGSNFTLKIRSTKLEDSAMYFCASGASNYGYTFGSGTRLTVV.